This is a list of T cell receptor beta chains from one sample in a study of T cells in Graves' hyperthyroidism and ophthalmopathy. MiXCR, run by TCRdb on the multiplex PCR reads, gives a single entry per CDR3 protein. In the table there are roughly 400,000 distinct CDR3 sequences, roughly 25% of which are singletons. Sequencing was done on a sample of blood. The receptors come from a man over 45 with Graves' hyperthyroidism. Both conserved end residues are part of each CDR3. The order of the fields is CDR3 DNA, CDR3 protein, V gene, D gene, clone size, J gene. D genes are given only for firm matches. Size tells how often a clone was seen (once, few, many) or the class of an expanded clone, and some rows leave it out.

DNA: TGTGCCAGCAGTTTGACTAGCGGGAGGGCCCCGGAGACCCAGTACTTC; CDR3: CASSLTSGRAPETQYF; V: TRBV27; D: TRBD2; size: NA; J: TRBJ2-5
DNA: TGTGCCAGCAGCGCCGACCGGGATGAAAAACTGTTTTTT; CDR3: CASSADRDEKLFF; V: TRBV3-1; D: NA; size: NA; J: TRBJ1-4
DNA: TGTGCCAGCAGTTACGAGCGAGGGGGACGCGAGACCTACGAGCAGTACTTC; CDR3: CASSYERGGRETYEQYF; V: TRBV6-5; D: NA; size: few; J: TRBJ2-7
DNA: TGTGCCAGCAGTTACAGTCACCAAGAGACCCAGTACTTC; CDR3: CASSYSHQETQYF; V: TRBV6-5; D: NA; size: many; J: TRBJ2-5
DNA: TGTGCCAGCAGGCCTACGAGGGGGCAAGAGACCCAGTACTTC; CDR3: CASRPTRGQETQYF; V: TRBV27; D: NA; size: NA; J: TRBJ2-5
DNA: TGCAGTGCGGGTGGACTAGCGGGGACCTCAGATACGCAGTATTTT; CDR3: CSAGGLAGTSDTQYF; V: TRBV20-1; D: TRBD2; size: NA; J: TRBJ2-3
DNA: TGCGCCAGCAGCGCCGGGACAGAATACAATGAGCAGTTCTTC; CDR3: CASSAGTEYNEQFF; V: TRBV5-1; D: TRBD1; size: NA; J: TRBJ2-1
DNA: TGTGCCAGCAGCTTAGCGACCAGGGCAGGGGAGCAGTACTTC; CDR3: CASSLATRAGEQYF; V: TRBV7-9; D: NA; size: many; J: TRBJ2-7
DNA: TGTGCCAGCCCTAAAGGTGCCGGGCTAGCCAAAAACATTCAGTACTTC; CDR3: CASPKGAGLAKNIQYF; V: TRBV2; D: NA; size: few; J: TRBJ2-4
DNA: TGTGCCAGCAGCCACCGACAGGGGGTGAGGAACGAGCAGTACTTC; CDR3: CASSHRQGVRNEQYF; V: TRBV3-1; D: TRBD1; size: few; J: TRBJ2-7
DNA: TGTGCCAGCAGTGCACGGGACAGGGCAACCTACGAGCAGTACTTC; CDR3: CASSARDRATYEQYF; V: TRBV6-1; D: TRBD1; size: few; J: TRBJ2-7
DNA: TGCGCCAGCACCCGGACCGACAGGCGGGACACTGAAGCTTTCTTT; CDR3: CASTRTDRRDTEAFF; V: TRBV5-1; D: NA; size: many; J: TRBJ1-1
DNA: TGTGCCAGCAGCCAAGAAGGGACAGGGAGAGAAGCTGAAGCTTTCTTT; CDR3: CASSQEGTGREAEAFF; V: TRBV3-1; D: TRBD1; size: few; J: TRBJ1-1
DNA: TGCAGTGCTAATAGCGGGAGGGCCATAGATACGCAGTATTTT; CDR3: CSANSGRAIDTQYF; V: TRBV20-1; D: TRBD2; size: few; J: TRBJ2-3
DNA: TGCGCCAGCAGCCAGACGGCGGGACTAAGGGACAATGAGCAGTTCTTC; CDR3: CASSQTAGLRDNEQFF; V: TRBV4-1; D: TRBD2; size: NA; J: TRBJ2-1
DNA: TGTGCCACCAGTGAGGGTTACGAGCAGTACTTC; CDR3: CATSEGYEQYF; V: TRBV24-1; D: NA; size: many; J: TRBJ2-7
DNA: TGTGCCAGTAGAAATCAAGCAAGTAGCGGGAGTGATGAGCAGTTCTTC; CDR3: CASRNQASSGSDEQFF; V: TRBV19; D: TRBD2; size: few; J: TRBJ2-1
DNA: TGTGCCAGCAGTTTACAGCGGGACCTAACCGGGGAGCTGTTTTTT; CDR3: CASSLQRDLTGELFF; V: TRBV12-3/TRBV12-4; D: TRBD2; size: few; J: TRBJ2-2
DNA: TGTGCCAGCAGTTTTGGTCACAGGGATGAGCAGTTCTTC; CDR3: CASSFGHRDEQFF; V: TRBV12-3/TRBV12-4; D: NA; size: few; J: TRBJ2-1
DNA: TGTGCCAGCAGCTTGGAACTCCCGGCGGGTTACAATGAGCAGTTCTTC; CDR3: CASSLELPAGYNEQFF; V: TRBV5-5; D: NA; size: NA; J: TRBJ2-1
DNA: TGTGCCAGCAGTTGGACAGGGACCGATGGCTACACCTTC; CDR3: CASSWTGTDGYTF; V: TRBV27; D: TRBD1; size: NA; J: TRBJ1-2
DNA: TGTGCCAGCAGCCAAGATAAGGGACAGGGGGCAAAGTATGGCTACACCTTC; CDR3: CASSQDKGQGAKYGYTF; V: TRBV4-2; D: TRBD1; size: NA; J: TRBJ1-2
DNA: TGTGCCAGCAGACCAGACCCGGGAGGGGGAGAGACCCAGTACTTC; CDR3: CASRPDPGGGETQYF; V: TRBV6-1; D: TRBD2; size: many; J: TRBJ2-5
DNA: TGCAGCGTCAAGAAAGGCCTTACTAACACCGGGGAGCTGTTTTTT; CDR3: CSVKKGLTNTGELFF; V: TRBV29-1; D: NA; size: NA; J: TRBJ2-2
DNA: TGTGCCAGCAGCTCCAGGGGGCCAGTCACTGAAGCTTTCTTT; CDR3: CASSSRGPVTEAFF; V: TRBV13; D: TRBD1; size: NA; J: TRBJ1-1
DNA: TGTGCCAGCAGTTACGGGGGAGTCAACACCGGGGAGCTGTTTTTT; CDR3: CASSYGGVNTGELFF; V: TRBV6-6; D: NA; size: few; J: TRBJ2-2
DNA: TGTGCCAGCAGCCTAACTAGCGTTAGCACAGATACGCAGTATTTT; CDR3: CASSLTSVSTDTQYF; V: TRBV4-2; D: TRBD2; size: NA; J: TRBJ2-3
DNA: TGCAGTGCTCGCAACGCCCTAGCGGGAGGTTATCCCTACGAGCAGTACTTC; CDR3: CSARNALAGGYPYEQYF; V: TRBV20-1; D: TRBD2; size: NA; J: TRBJ2-7
DNA: TGCAGTGCTAGAGGGGGCAGGGCGAACACCGGGGAGCTGTTTTTT; CDR3: CSARGGRANTGELFF; V: TRBV20-1; D: NA; size: NA; J: TRBJ2-2
DNA: TGTGCCAGCAGCTACACGGACTCAAACACTGAAGCTTTCTTT; CDR3: CASSYTDSNTEAFF; V: TRBV7-9; D: NA; size: NA; J: TRBJ1-1
DNA: TGTGCCAGCAGCATCACTAGCAATGAGCAGTTCTTC; CDR3: CASSITSNEQFF; V: TRBV7-2; D: NA; size: many; J: TRBJ2-1
DNA: TGTGCCAGCAGTTTGTGGGGGGCTGAAGATACGCAGTATTTT; CDR3: CASSLWGAEDTQYF; V: TRBV12-3/TRBV12-4; D: NA; size: NA; J: TRBJ2-3
DNA: TGTGCCAGCTGCCCGCGGGGCTCCTACAATGAGCAGTTCTTC; CDR3: CASCPRGSYNEQFF; V: TRBV12-3/TRBV12-4; D: NA; size: NA; J: TRBJ2-1
DNA: TGTGCCAGCAGCTTAATAGCGGGAACGAACACCGGGGAGCTGTTTTTT; CDR3: CASSLIAGTNTGELFF; V: TRBV5-6; D: TRBD2; size: NA; J: TRBJ2-2
DNA: TGTGCCAGCAGCGTAGGGGGTCAGACGGGGAATGAGCAGTTCTTC; CDR3: CASSVGGQTGNEQFF; V: TRBV3-1; D: NA; size: NA; J: TRBJ2-1
DNA: TGTGCCAGCAGGGAGGACAGGGGCCCCATGAACACTGAAGCTTTCTTT; CDR3: CASREDRGPMNTEAFF; V: TRBV28; D: TRBD1; size: NA; J: TRBJ1-1
DNA: TGTGCCAGCAGCCGCCGGGACAGGGTTGCCTCTGGGGCCAACGTCCTGACTTTC; CDR3: CASSRRDRVASGANVLTF; V: TRBV11-1; D: TRBD1; size: few; J: TRBJ2-6
DNA: TGTGCCAGCAGTTTAGGATGGGACAGGGGACATCAGCCCCAGCATTTT; CDR3: CASSLGWDRGHQPQHF; V: TRBV12-3/TRBV12-4; D: TRBD1; size: few; J: TRBJ1-5
DNA: TGTGCCAGCAGTCAAACGGACGGTAATGGGCAGTTCTTC; CDR3: CASSQTDGNGQFF; V: TRBV28; D: NA; size: NA; J: TRBJ2-1
DNA: TGCGCCAGCAGCTTGCCGGGAGAGGATACGCAGTATTTT; CDR3: CASSLPGEDTQYF; V: TRBV5-1; D: NA; size: few; J: TRBJ2-3
DNA: TGTGGGACGACTAGCGGGAGGGCCGGAGATACGCAGTATTTT; CDR3: CGTTSGRAGDTQYF; V: TRBV10-3; D: TRBD2; size: few; J: TRBJ2-3
DNA: TGCGCCAGCAGCTTGGGCCCTAGTCAGCAGTACTTC; CDR3: CASSLGPSQQYF; V: TRBV5-1; D: NA; size: few; J: TRBJ2-7
DNA: TGTGCCAGCAGTTCTACTAGCCTAAACATTCAGTACTTC; CDR3: CASSSTSLNIQYF; V: TRBV28; D: NA; size: NA; J: TRBJ2-4
DNA: TGTGCCAGCAGCTTCCCCGGGACGCATCAGCCCCAGCATTTT; CDR3: CASSFPGTHQPQHF; V: TRBV11-2; D: NA; size: many; J: TRBJ1-5
DNA: TGTGCCAGCAGCCAAGGCAGGATTTCTGGAAACACCATATATTTT; CDR3: CASSQGRISGNTIYF; V: TRBV3-1; D: NA; size: NA; J: TRBJ1-3
DNA: TGTGCCAGCAGCCAGGGGGGGTCTCTGAACACTGAAGCTTTCTTT; CDR3: CASSQGGSLNTEAFF; V: TRBV12-3/TRBV12-4; D: TRBD1; size: few; J: TRBJ1-1
DNA: TGTGCCAGTAGTACCTCCGGGACTAGCGGATACGAGCAGTACTTC; CDR3: CASSTSGTSGYEQYF; V: TRBV19; D: TRBD2; size: NA; J: TRBJ2-7
DNA: TGTGCCAGCAGCTTCCGGGTAGATACGCAGTATTTT; CDR3: CASSFRVDTQYF; V: TRBV7-9; D: NA; size: few; J: TRBJ2-3
DNA: TGTGCCAGCAGCTTGCACGGGGCGCTCTACGAGCAGTACTTC; CDR3: CASSLHGALYEQYF; V: TRBV7-6; D: NA; size: once; J: TRBJ2-7
DNA: TGCGCCAGCAGCTTGGCCCTAGGGAAAGAGACCCAGTACTTC; CDR3: CASSLALGKETQYF; V: TRBV5-1; D: NA; size: NA; J: TRBJ2-5
DNA: TGTGCCAGCAGACCTGCAGGGTCGGTCGATTCACCCCTCCACTTT; CDR3: CASRPAGSVDSPLHF; V: TRBV6-1; D: NA; size: NA; J: TRBJ1-6
DNA: TGTGCCAGCAGTCCTTCGACTGGACTAGCGGGAGGTAATGAGCAGTTCTTC; CDR3: CASSPSTGLAGGNEQFF; V: TRBV6-1; D: TRBD2; size: few; J: TRBJ2-1
DNA: TGTGCCAGCAGGATTAACAATCAGCCCCAGCATTTT; CDR3: CASRINNQPQHF; V: TRBV6-1; D: NA; size: few; J: TRBJ1-5
DNA: TGTGCTAGTGGTTTGGTACTAGCGGGAGGGCCAGATACGCAGTATTTT; CDR3: CASGLVLAGGPDTQYF; V: TRBV12-5; D: TRBD2; size: NA; J: TRBJ2-3
DNA: TGTGCCAGCAGCTTAGTCGCATACTCCTACGAGCAGTACTTC; CDR3: CASSLVAYSYEQYF; V: TRBV7-8; D: NA; size: many; J: TRBJ2-7
DNA: TGTGCCACCAGTCCACCGGGACAGGGTTACAATGAGCAGTTCTTC; CDR3: CATSPPGQGYNEQFF; V: TRBV24-1; D: TRBD1; size: many; J: TRBJ2-1
DNA: TGTGCCAGCAGCATGCAACAGGGTGGATACGAGCAGTACTTC; CDR3: CASSMQQGGYEQYF; V: TRBV11-3; D: NA; size: few; J: TRBJ2-7